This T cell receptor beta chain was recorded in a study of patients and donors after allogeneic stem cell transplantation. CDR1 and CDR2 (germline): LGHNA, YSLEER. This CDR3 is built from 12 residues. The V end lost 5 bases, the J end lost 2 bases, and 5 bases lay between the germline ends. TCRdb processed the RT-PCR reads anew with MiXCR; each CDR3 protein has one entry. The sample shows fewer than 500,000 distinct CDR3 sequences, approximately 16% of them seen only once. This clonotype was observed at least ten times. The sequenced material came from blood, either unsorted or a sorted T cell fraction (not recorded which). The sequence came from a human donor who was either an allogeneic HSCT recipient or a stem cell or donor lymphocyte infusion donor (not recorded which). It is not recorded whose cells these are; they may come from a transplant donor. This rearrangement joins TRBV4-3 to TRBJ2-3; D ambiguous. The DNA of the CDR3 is TGCGCCAGCAGCTCACTCACAGATACGCAGTATTTT. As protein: CASSSLTDTQYF.